This T cell receptor beta chain was captured in a study of CD4+ T cells in melanoma. Study outcomes and limitations: CD8+ T cell, macrophage and B cell function reportedly correlated with neoantigen-specific CD4+ T cells. Neoantigen-specific CD4+ T cells in melanoma reportedly had diverse differentiation states.

Assay used: immunoSEQ multiplex PCR; TCRdb lists only in-frame clones, some missing. The sample contains some 13,000 clones, approximately 73% of which appear only once. Points on this clone: Its specificity is not known.

The clonotype originates from a human donor with melanoma. Sequencing was performed on cells from a culture (not recorded whether cultured in vitro).

CDR3 DNA: TGTGCCAGCAGATCCCCTGGGACAGGGGATTCACCCCTCCACTTT. Amino acid sequence: CASRSPGTGDSPLHF. The chain couples TRBV6-1 to TRBJ1-6; 10 bases match TRBD1. V lost 6 bases to trimming and J lost 8 bases; unmatched junction nucleotides: 7. The V gene's germline CDR1 is MNHNS and CDR2 SASEGT. CDR3 length: 15 amino acids.